These T cell receptor beta chains were read from a single sample in a study of T cells expressing NK-cell markers. From the 5' RACE reads, TCRdb lists one entry per CDR3 protein and no DNA. In total, the table holds hundreds of thousands of distinct CDR3 sequences. The sample comprised blood T cells: a sorted CD56 or NKG2C T cell subset, CD4+ or CD8+ T cells, or bulk PBMC T cells (not recorded which). The receptors derive from a woman aged 18 to 75 in good health. The CDR3 runs from the conserved cysteine through the conserved F or W. Each record gives: CDR3 protein, J gene, V gene.

CDR3: CASSPSLSGANVLTF
J: TRBJ2-6
V: TRBV6-1

CDR3: CSAPQLAGGLYDNEQFF
J: TRBJ2-1
V: TRBV20-1

CDR3: CASQRRGNQPQHF
J: TRBJ1-5
V: TRBV28

CDR3: CASGQGAYTLSGANVLTF
J: TRBJ2-6
V: TRBV15

CDR3: CATSLGVAGLNEQFF
J: TRBJ2-1
V: TRBV24-1

CDR3: CASSLSSLNEQFF
J: TRBJ2-1
V: TRBV12-3/TRBV12-4

CDR3: CASSPFPRGGYTF
J: TRBJ1-2
V: TRBV12-3/TRBV12-4

CDR3: CASSDGDRGNQPQHF
J: TRBJ1-5
V: TRBV5-6

CDR3: CAIRTGGPSNQPKHF
J: TRBJ1-5
V: TRBV28

CDR3: CSASRDNEQFF
J: TRBJ2-1
V: TRBV20-1

CDR3: CSVPGQISYEQYF
J: TRBJ2-7
V: TRBV20-1

CDR3: CASATDRVGNTGELFF
J: TRBJ2-2
V: TRBV2

CDR3: CASSPSFQASGANVLTF
J: TRBJ2-6
V: TRBV18

CDR3: CASSSFVARVKAGVAETQYF
J: TRBJ2-5
V: TRBV13

CDR3: CASSLVGARTEAFF
J: TRBJ1-1
V: TRBV5-1

CDR3: CAINGGGEETQYF
J: TRBJ2-5
V: TRBV10-3

CDR3: CASSQGGGPPNEQFF
J: TRBJ2-1
V: TRBV4-3

CDR3: CASSSGTSGIRSDTQYF
J: TRBJ2-3
V: TRBV5-4

CDR3: CSASGGLALPYNEQFF
J: TRBJ2-1
V: TRBV20-1

CDR3: CASDRGGGTDTQYF
J: TRBJ2-3
V: TRBV6-2/TRBV6-3

CDR3: CASSGTALNTEAFF
J: TRBJ1-1
V: TRBV5-1

CDR3: CASSLRISGNTIYF
J: TRBJ1-3
V: TRBV28

CDR3: CAISAAHEETQYF
J: TRBJ2-5
V: TRBV10-3

CDR3: CASRLAGTDTQYF
J: TRBJ2-3
V: TRBV12-3/TRBV12-4

CDR3: CATSSLGENYNEQFF
J: TRBJ2-1
V: TRBV15

CDR3: CASSLRGVLAGLSYEQYF
J: TRBJ2-7
V: TRBV7-8

CDR3: CASSQDYGSETQYF
J: TRBJ2-5
V: TRBV3-1

CDR3: CAGPGTEAGEAFF
J: TRBJ1-1
V: TRBV30

CDR3: CASSLAGDVGTDTQYF
J: TRBJ2-3
V: TRBV5-1

CDR3: CSAWTGDSNQPQHF
J: TRBJ1-5
V: TRBV20-1

CDR3: CATSRDRGVTEAFF
J: TRBJ1-1
V: TRBV15

CDR3: CASSFPAPQGTGELFF
J: TRBJ2-2
V: TRBV28

CDR3: CASSLFRGDPNEKLFF
J: TRBJ1-4
V: TRBV11-2

CDR3: CASSPGNMNTEAFF
J: TRBJ1-1
V: TRBV18

CDR3: CASSFGGGYNEQFF
J: TRBJ2-1
V: TRBV12-3/TRBV12-4

CDR3: CASSQLPTSAYEQYF
J: TRBJ2-7
V: TRBV4-2

CDR3: CASSVEAWTRPPGELFF
J: TRBJ2-2
V: TRBV9

CDR3: CSVGVPKYNEQFF
J: TRBJ2-1
V: TRBV29-1

CDR3: CASSQAGLGLGTQYF
J: TRBJ2-3
V: TRBV12-3/TRBV12-4

CDR3: CASSQEAQGNPYEQYF
J: TRBJ2-7
V: TRBV25-1

CDR3: CASSPPPRRYLRSYEQYF
J: TRBJ2-7
V: TRBV28

CDR3: CAWSVQAGYEQFF
J: TRBJ2-1
V: TRBV30

CDR3: CASSQEGGAAFF
J: TRBJ1-1
V: TRBV4-3

CDR3: CASSLSGRQYF
J: TRBJ2-7
V: TRBV5-1

CDR3: CASSLADNQPQHF
J: TRBJ1-5
V: TRBV11-1

CDR3: CSVEEQGRKTQYF
J: TRBJ2-5
V: TRBV29-1

CDR3: CSADLNTEAFF
J: TRBJ1-1
V: TRBV29-1

CDR3: CASSGGTFTDTQYF
J: TRBJ2-3
V: TRBV7-8

CDR3: CASSPTWRREQFF
J: TRBJ2-1
V: TRBV12-3/TRBV12-4

CDR3: CASSLGPTSNYGYTF
J: TRBJ1-2
V: TRBV7-2

CDR3: CSVAIGGGLFF
J: TRBJ1-4
V: TRBV29-1

CDR3: CASGPNGELFF
J: TRBJ2-2
V: TRBV6-5

CDR3: CAWQGGETQYF
J: TRBJ2-5
V: TRBV30

CDR3: CAISESTDFVYNEQFF
J: TRBJ2-1
V: TRBV10-3

CDR3: CASSLAKREPTGELFF
J: TRBJ2-2
V: TRBV7-9

CDR3: CSLFLSLAGSNEQFF
J: TRBJ2-1
V: TRBV29-1

CDR3: CASSQEIAGATYNEQFF
J: TRBJ2-1
V: TRBV4-3

CDR3: CASRRDPSYNEQFF
J: TRBJ2-1
V: TRBV27